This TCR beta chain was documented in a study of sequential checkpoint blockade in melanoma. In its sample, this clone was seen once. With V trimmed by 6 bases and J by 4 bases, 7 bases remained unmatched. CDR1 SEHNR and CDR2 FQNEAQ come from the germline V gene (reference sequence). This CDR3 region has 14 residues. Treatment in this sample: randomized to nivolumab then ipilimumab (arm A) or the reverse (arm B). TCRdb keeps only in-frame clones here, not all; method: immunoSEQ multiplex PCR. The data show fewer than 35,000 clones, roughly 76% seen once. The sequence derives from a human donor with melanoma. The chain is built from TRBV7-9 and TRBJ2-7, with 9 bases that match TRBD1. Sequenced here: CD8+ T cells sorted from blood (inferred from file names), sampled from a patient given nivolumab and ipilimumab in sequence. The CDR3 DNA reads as TGTGCCAGCAGTCCTGGGACAGGGAATTACGAGCAGTACTTC. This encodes CASSPGTGNYEQYF.